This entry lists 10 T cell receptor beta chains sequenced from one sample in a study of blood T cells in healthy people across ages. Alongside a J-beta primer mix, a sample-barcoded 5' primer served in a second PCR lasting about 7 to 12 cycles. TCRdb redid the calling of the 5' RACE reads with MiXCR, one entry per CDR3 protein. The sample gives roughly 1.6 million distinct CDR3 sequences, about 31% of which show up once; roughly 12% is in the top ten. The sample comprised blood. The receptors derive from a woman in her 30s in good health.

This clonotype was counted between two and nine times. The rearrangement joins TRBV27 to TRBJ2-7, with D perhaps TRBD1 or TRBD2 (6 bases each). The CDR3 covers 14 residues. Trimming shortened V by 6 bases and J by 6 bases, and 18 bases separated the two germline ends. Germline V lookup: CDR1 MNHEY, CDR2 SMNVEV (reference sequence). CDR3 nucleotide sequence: TGTGCCAGCAGCGGGGGCAGGACGGCCCCCGAGCAGTACTTC. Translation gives CASSGGRTAPEQYF.

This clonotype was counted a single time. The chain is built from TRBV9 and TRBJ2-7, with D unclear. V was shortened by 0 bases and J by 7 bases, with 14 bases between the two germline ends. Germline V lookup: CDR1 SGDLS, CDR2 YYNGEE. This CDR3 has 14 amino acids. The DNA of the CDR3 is TGTGCCAGCAGCGTAGCTCTAGACCCCTTGGAGCAGTACTTC. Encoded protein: CASSVALDPLEQYF.

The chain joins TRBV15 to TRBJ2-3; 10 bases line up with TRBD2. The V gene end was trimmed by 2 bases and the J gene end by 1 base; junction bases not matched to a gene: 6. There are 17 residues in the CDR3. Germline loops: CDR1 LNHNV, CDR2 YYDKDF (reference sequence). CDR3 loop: CATSRTLAGVGTDTQYF. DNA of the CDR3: TGTGCCACCAGCAGAACCCTAGCGGGAGTCGGCACAGATACGCAGTATTTT.

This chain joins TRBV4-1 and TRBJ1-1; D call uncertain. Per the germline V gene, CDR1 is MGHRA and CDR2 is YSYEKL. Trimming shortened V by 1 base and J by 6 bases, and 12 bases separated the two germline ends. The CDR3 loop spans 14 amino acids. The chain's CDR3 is CASSQGRVGSEAFF. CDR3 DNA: TGCGCCAGCAGCCAAGGTCGGGTCGGATCTGAAGCTTTCTTT.

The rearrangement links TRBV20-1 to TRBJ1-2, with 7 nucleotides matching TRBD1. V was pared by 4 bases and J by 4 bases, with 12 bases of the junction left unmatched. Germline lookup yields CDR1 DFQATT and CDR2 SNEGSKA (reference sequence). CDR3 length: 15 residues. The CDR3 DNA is TGCAGTGCTATGCCAAGGGACAGCACTTTCTATGGCTACACCTTC. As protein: CSAMPRDSTFYGYTF.

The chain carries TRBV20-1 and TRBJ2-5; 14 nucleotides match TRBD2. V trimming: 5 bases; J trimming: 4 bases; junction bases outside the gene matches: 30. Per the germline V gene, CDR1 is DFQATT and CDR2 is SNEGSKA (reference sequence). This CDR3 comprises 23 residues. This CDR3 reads CSAFSKLSIQGTSGRSFGETQYF. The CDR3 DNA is TGCAGTGCTTTCTCAAAACTTTCGATACAAGGGACTAGCGGGAGAAGTTTCGGAGAGACCCAGTACTTC.

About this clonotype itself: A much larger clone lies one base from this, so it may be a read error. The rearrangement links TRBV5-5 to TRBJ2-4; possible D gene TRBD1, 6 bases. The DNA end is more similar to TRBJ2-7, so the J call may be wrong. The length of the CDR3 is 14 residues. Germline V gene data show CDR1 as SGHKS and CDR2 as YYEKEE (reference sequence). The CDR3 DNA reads TGTGCCAGCAGCCCAGGACAGAATGCCTGCGAGCAGTACTTC. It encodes CASSPGQNACEQYF.

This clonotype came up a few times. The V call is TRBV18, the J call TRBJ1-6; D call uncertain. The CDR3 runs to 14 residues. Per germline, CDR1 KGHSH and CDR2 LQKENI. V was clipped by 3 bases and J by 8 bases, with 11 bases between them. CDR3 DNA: TGTGCCAGCTCACCTTCCGGGTTTGATTCACCCCTCCACTTT. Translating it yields CASSPSGFDSPLHF.

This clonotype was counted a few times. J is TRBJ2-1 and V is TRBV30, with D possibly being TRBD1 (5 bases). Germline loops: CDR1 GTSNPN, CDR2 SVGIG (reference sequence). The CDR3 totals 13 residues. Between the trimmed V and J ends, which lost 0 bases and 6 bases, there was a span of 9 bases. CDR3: CAWSVGAFNEQFF. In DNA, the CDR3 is TGTGCCTGGAGTGTAGGGGCCTTCAATGAGCAGTTCTTC.

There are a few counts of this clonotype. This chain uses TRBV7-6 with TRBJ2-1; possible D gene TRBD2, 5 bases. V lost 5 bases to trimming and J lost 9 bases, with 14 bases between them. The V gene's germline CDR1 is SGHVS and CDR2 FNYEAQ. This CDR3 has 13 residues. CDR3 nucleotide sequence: TGTGCCAGCAGCGATATTCCGGGGTCTGAGCAGTTCTTC. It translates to CASSDIPGSEQFF.